Following are 31 T cell receptor beta chains from one sample sequenced in a study of metastatic and nonmetastatic thyroid tumors. All patients were treatment-naive before thyroid surgery. TCRdb redid the clone calls on the PCR reads using MiXCR. Of 15,000 to 19,000 clones in the sample, about 4% were seen once. Sequencing was carried out using tumor tissue. Receptors originate from a female donor with papillary thyroid cancer or a benign thyroid nodule (not recorded which). Some clones in this sample may be carry-over from other donors' samples.

The chain is built from TRBV7-3 and TRBJ2-1; TRBD2 aligns across 8 bases. J was trimmed by 6 bases and V by 2 bases; bases with no gene match: 3. The CDR3 spans 14 residues. Germline V gene lookup returns CDR1 SGHTA and CDR2 FQGTGA. Written as DNA, the CDR3 is TGTGCCAGCAGCTTAGGAGCGGGAGCCAATGAGCAGTTCTTC. The encoded protein is CASSLGAGANEQFF.

This clone was picked up a small number of times. The DNA for the CDR3 is TGTGCCAGCAGCCCCCCCAACAGTAACTACGAGCAGTACTTC. This gives the protein CASSPPNSNYEQYF. V and J are TRBV28 and TRBJ2-7; D gene unclear. Trimming took off 6 bases at V and 3 bases at J, with 15 bases between the two ends. This CDR3 is built from 14 residues. In germline, CDR1 is MDHEN, CDR2 SYDVKM.

This clone was seen only a few times. The chain combines TRBV5-1 with TRBJ2-6; D is ambiguous. The ends were cut back, 0 bases at V and 2 bases at J, with 6 bases in the middle. Germline loops: CDR1 SGHRS, CDR2 YFSETQ. This CDR3 is 15 amino acids long. CDR3 nucleotides: TGCGCCAGCAGCTTGGGGAGAACTGGGGCCAACGTCCTGACTTTC. It is translated as CASSLGRTGANVLTF. The entire variable domain, with the rest obtained from reference TRBV5-1 and TRBJ2-6, is as follows: KAGVTQTPRYLIKTRGQQVTLSCSPISGHRSVSWYQQTPGQGLQFLFEYFSETQRNKGNFPGRFSGRQFSNSRSEMNVSTLELGDSALYLCASSLGRTGANVLTFGAGSRLTVL.

This clone was detected a few times. V is TRBV7-2 and J is TRBJ1-3; a weak D match, TRBD1 (5 bases). From germline, CDR1 is SGHTA and CDR2 FQGNSA. With 3 bases removed from V and 1 base from J, the gap between germline ends came to 10 bases. CDR3 length: 15 amino acids. CDR3 residues: CASSFRGASGNTIYF. CDR3 sequence (DNA): TGTGCCAGCAGCTTTCGAGGGGCATCTGGAAACACCATATATTTT.

This clone appeared a few times. The chain uses TRBV6-1 and TRBJ2-7, with 10 bases identical to TRBD2. This CDR3 has 14 residues. From germline, CDR1 is MNHNS and CDR2 SASEGT. CDR3: CVNSRTSGTYEQYF. The CDR3 coding sequence is TGTGTCAACTCTAGGACTAGCGGAACCTACGAGCAGTACTTC.

This chain links TRBV12-3 or TRBV12-4 with TRBJ1-2, with no clear D. This CDR3 is built from 13 residues. Trimming pared 7 bases from V and 2 bases from J, leaving 11 bases between. This CDR3 reads CASITDMNYGYTF. DNA of the CDR3: TGTGCCAGCATTACAGACATGAACTATGGCTACACCTTC.

Judged by abundance, this clone is large. The chain is built from TRBV6-1 and TRBJ1-2; D is perhaps TRBD1 (6 bases). The CDR3 is 15 residues long. Germline CDR1 reads MNHNS; CDR2 reads SASEGT. The V end lost 4 bases, the J end lost 7 bases, and 19 bases lay between the germline ends. The CDR3, as DNA: TGTGCCAGCAGTGCCGGGACACCCCTGAGGGGTGGCTACACCTTC. It specifies CASSAGTPLRGGYTF.

This clone was seen only a few times. J is TRBJ1-5 and V is TRBV28; D uncertain. CDR1 and CDR2 from the germline V gene are MDHEN and SYDVKM. This CDR3 spans 13 amino acids. With 3 bases removed from V and 3 bases from J, the gap between germline ends came to 6 bases. CDR3 residues: CASSFWNNQPQHF. In DNA, the CDR3 is TGTGCCAGCAGTTTCTGGAACAATCAGCCCCAGCATTTT.

This clone was counted between two and nine times. This may be a read error: a much more frequent sequence differs by one nucleotide. J is TRBJ2-2 and V is TRBV6-1; a possible D gene is TRBD2 (5 bases). CDR3 length: 13 amino acids. Per germline, CDR1 MNHNS and CDR2 SASEGT. Trimming stripped 10 bases from V and 2 bases from J, with 11 bases between. Here the CDR3 DNA reads TGTGCCACGACTATCGGAAACACCGGGGAGCTGTTTTTT. It encodes CATTIGNTGELFF.

The sample holds many counts of this clone. A clone one base away is much larger, so this may be a read error. The sample has other DNA sequences that encode this CDR3 too. The rearrangement links TRBV2 to TRBJ2-5, with 7 bases fitting TRBD2. Germline CDR1 is SNHLY and CDR2 is FYNNEI. The CDR3 consists of 12 residues. CDR3 bases: TGTGCCTGCAGTGTGGGGGGGGAGACCCAGTACTTC. Protein: CACSVGGETQYF. Full variable domain (missing parts from reference TRBV2 and TRBJ2-5): EPEVTQTPSHQVTQMGQEVILRCVPISNHLYFYWYRQILGQKVEFLVSFYNNEISEKSEIFDDQFSVERPDGSNFTLKIRSTKLEDSAMYFCACSVGGETQYFGPGTRLLVL.

This clone came up a few times. With a much larger clone just one base away, this may be a read error. This chain joins TRBV24-1 and TRBJ1-2; no firm D call. The CDR3 sequence is 12 residues long. Per germline, CDR1 KGHDR and CDR2 SFDVKD. The CDR3 bases are TGTGCCACCAGTGAGGGCAACTATGGCCACACCTTC. Translated, it gives CATSEGNYGHTF.

To note about this clone: The junction departs from the called germline gene at one end, perhaps through a read error. This chain uses TRBV30 with TRBJ1-6, with D possibly matching TRBD1 (5 bases). The CDR3 totals 17 residues. From germline, CDR1 is GTSNPN and CDR2 SVGIG (reference sequence). As DNA, the CDR3 is TGTGCCTGGTCGGGACTCCAAGAAAGCTCATATAGTTCACCCCTCCACTTT. It is translated as CAWSGLQESSYSSPLHF.

This clone has only a few counts. J is TRBJ2-7 and V is TRBV5-1, with D perhaps TRBD1 (6 bases). The germline V gene encodes CDR1 SGHRS and CDR2 YFSETQ. The CDR3 totals 13 residues. The ends were cut back, 0 bases at V and 5 bases at J, with 9 bases in the middle. CDR3 bases: TGCGCCAGCAGCTTGGACAGGGCGGACGAGCAGTACTTC. Amino acids: CASSLDRADEQYF.

This clone is medium-sized within its sample. This chain links TRBV2 with TRBJ2-7; D is ambiguous. V was shortened by 10 bases and J by 2 bases, with 21 bases between the two germline ends. Per germline, CDR1 SNHLY and CDR2 FYNNEI. CDR3 length: 15 residues. CDR3 amino acids: CATKERASLAYEQYF. The CDR3 nucleotides read TGTGCCACCAAAGAAAGGGCTTCGTTGGCCTACGAGCAGTACTTC.

This clone rates as medium-sized. The chain couples TRBV7-9 to TRBJ2-1, with 7 bases matching TRBD1. Per germline, CDR1 SEHNR and CDR2 FQNEAQ (reference sequence). The CDR3 is made up of 16 amino acids. The junction had 12 bases not matched to a gene; V was cut back by 4 bases and J by 6 bases. This chain's CDR3 is CASSSTRGFGTNEQFF. CDR3 in DNA: TGTGCCAGCAGCTCGACCAGGGGGTTCGGGACCAATGAGCAGTTCTTC.

The gene calls are TRBV19 and TRBJ2-1; weak D call: TRBD1 (5 bases). There are 14 residues in the CDR3. V lost 7 bases and J 5 bases, leaving 15 bases between the germline ends. The germline CDR1 and CDR2 sequences are LNHDA and SQIVND (reference sequence). CDR3 amino acids: CASKGGAGNNEQFF. As DNA, the CDR3 is TGTGCCAGTAAGGGTGGGGCAGGCAACAATGAGCAGTTCTTC.

Here the CDR3 reads CASNPLGQGAGYTF. CDR3 in DNA: TGTGCCAGCAACCCCCTTGGACAGGGGGCAGGCTACACCTTC. The rearrangement joins TRBV5-4 to TRBJ1-2, with TRBD1 identical over 11 bases. V shed 6 bases, J shed 8 bases, and the junction held 9 bases outside the gene matches. Germline loops: CDR1 SGHNT, CDR2 YYREEE (reference sequence). This CDR3 is built from 14 residues.

As regards this clone: This sequence may be a read error, since a much larger clone differs from it by one base. This chain uses TRBV28 with TRBJ1-5, with D hard to call. The CDR3 has 15 residues. Per germline, CDR1 MDHEN and CDR2 SYDVKM. Written as DNA, the CDR3 is TGTTCCAGCAGTACGAGGAGGGAACGCGGTCAGCCCCAGCATTTT. Its protein is CSSSTRRERGQPQHF. The variable domain in full, with the rest retrieved from reference TRBV28 and TRBJ1-5, is DVKVTQSSRYLVKRTGEKVFLECVQDMDHENMFWYRQDPGLGLRLIYFSYDVKMKEKGDIPEGYSVSREKKERFSLILESASTNQTSMYLCSSSTRRERGQPQHFGDGTRLSIL.

This chain connects TRBV28 to TRBJ2-3, with D perhaps assigned TRBD1 or TRBD2 (6 bases each). Germline CDR1 MDHEN, CDR2 SYDVKM. V was cut by 3 bases and J by 3 bases, with 22 bases left in between. This CDR3 contains 18 residues. CDR3 loop: CASSLGGLGSFGTDTQYF. For the CDR3, the DNA is TGTGCCAGCAGTTTGGGGGGCTTAGGATCCTTCGGAACAGATACGCAGTATTTT.

This clone was counted a few times. This chain connects TRBV6-2 or TRBV6-3 to TRBJ1-2; no clear D. Germline assignment: CDR1 MNHEY and CDR2 SVGEGT. V was clipped by 0 bases and J by 4 bases, with 12 bases between them. This CDR3 region has 15 residues. CDR3 DNA sequence: TGTGCCAGCAGTTACTCGAATGTGGCTGGCTATGGCTACACCTTC. Its translation: CASSYSNVAGYGYTF.

J is TRBJ2-1 and V is TRBV6-2 or TRBV6-3, with TRBD1 identical over 9 bases. Germline V gives CDR1 MNHEY, CDR2 SVGEGT. The CDR3 loop spans 15 amino acids. After removal of 6 bases from V and 5 bases from J, the junction contained 8 bases not matched to a gene. The CDR3 region has the DNA TGTGCCAGCAGAGGGGGGACAGGGATTAACAATGAGCAGTTCTTC. This translates into CASRGGTGINNEQFF.

This clone is large. The chain carries TRBV5-1 and TRBJ2-6; the D is unclear. CDR1 is SGHRS, CDR2 YFSETQ, per germline. Trimming shortened V by 6 bases and J by 0 bases, and 16 bases separated the two germline ends. CDR3 length: 17 amino acids. The CDR3 sequence: CASILGLPPSGANVLTF. Here the CDR3 DNA reads TGCGCCAGCATCCTCGGGTTACCCCCCTCTGGGGCCAACGTCCTGACTTTC.

This clone is classed as medium-sized. This sequence joins TRBV2 and TRBJ1-2; no reliable D call. CDR3 length equals 12 residues. CDR1 is SNHLY, CDR2 FYNNEI, per germline. V shed 6 bases and J shed 4 bases, with 9 bases lying between them. CDR3 bases: TGTGCCAGCAGGGACCCCTCCTATGGCTACACCTTC. Translation: CASRDPSYGYTF.

This clone was picked up many times. This sample also contains other DNA sequences that code for the same CDR3. This chain connects TRBV19 to TRBJ1-1; 7 bases agree with TRBD1. With 6 bases clipped from V and 5 bases from J, the junction kept 9 bases outside the gene matches. The CDR3 is 14 amino acids. CDR1 and CDR2 (germline): LNHDA, SQIVND (reference sequence). CDR3 in DNA: TGTGCCAGTAGACTGGACAGGCGGAGGACTGAAGCTTTCTTT. It specifies CASRLDRRRTEAFF.

The CDR3 spells CASSFGTGGKNTEAFF. Written as DNA, the CDR3 is TGCGCCAGCAGCTTCGGGACAGGGGGTAAGAACACTGAAGCTTTCTTT. The chain joins TRBV5-1 to TRBJ1-1, with 11 nucleotides matching TRBD1. Unmatched junction bases numbered 4, after V lost 2 bases and J lost 1 base. Per the germline V gene, CDR1 is SGHRS and CDR2 is YFSETQ. The CDR3 consists of 16 residues.

V usage is TRBV20-1 and J usage is TRBJ2-1, with D maybe TRBD2 (6 bases). Per the germline V gene, CDR1 is DFQATT and CDR2 is SNEGSKA (reference sequence). V dropped 1 base and J dropped 4 bases, with 11 bases sitting between them. This CDR3 has 14 residues. The chain's CDR3 is CSARAAAGYNEQFF. The CDR3 DNA reads as TGCAGTGCTAGAGCAGCAGCGGGTTACAATGAGCAGTTCTTC.

This clone was observed a few times. The chain employs TRBV11-3 and TRBJ2-7; D may be TRBD1 (5 bases). CDR1 and CDR2 (germline): SGHNT, YENEEA. This CDR3 has 14 amino acids. The V gene lost 11 bases and the J gene lost 0 bases, with 17 bases spanning the gap. The CDR3, as DNA: TGTGCCGTCAGCTTAGGGGCCCTCTCCTACGAGCAGTACTTC. This encodes CAVSLGALSYEQYF.

This clone has more than one count but fewer than ten. The chain links TRBV7-8 to TRBJ1-3; D unresolved. The germline V gene has CDR1 SGHVS and CDR2 FQNEAQ. CDR3 size: 16 residues. The V gene lost 2 bases and the J gene lost 2 bases, with 13 bases spanning the gap. The DNA of the CDR3 is TGTGCCAGCAGCTTATCAGGCAGGACTACTGGAAACACCATATATTTT. Amino acid sequence: CASSLSGRTTGNTIYF.

This clone was counted between two and nine times. V is TRBV6-2 or TRBV6-3 and J is TRBJ1-6; D uncertain. This CDR3 contains 15 residues. Looked up from germline, CDR1 is MNHEY and CDR2 is SVGEGT. The ends were cut back, 6 bases at V and 5 bases at J, with 14 bases in the middle. CDR3 coding DNA: TGTGCCAGCAGGATTTCTAATTGGGATAATTCACCCCTCCACTTT. Translated: CASRISNWDNSPLHF.

There are a few counts of this clone. The DNA for the CDR3 is TGTGCCAGTAGCCTAGCCGCTAGCGGACCTTATCCGCAGTACTTC. This translates into CASSLAASGPYPQYF. This sequence joins TRBV19 and TRBJ2-7; 7 bases fit TRBD2. Germline V gives CDR1 LNHDA, CDR2 SQIVND (reference sequence). The J segment lost 9 bases and the V segment lost 6 bases, leaving 17 bases of the junction unmatched. The CDR3 is 15 amino acids. Looking up the rest from reference TRBV19 and TRBJ2-7 gives the full variable domain: DGGITQSPKYLFRKEGQNVTLSCEQNLNHDAMYWYRQDPGQGLRLIYYSQIVNDFQKGDIAEGYSVSREKKESFPLTVTSAQKNPTAFYLCASSLAASGPYPQYFGPGTRLTVT.

A remark on this clone: The junction departs from germline at one end; a sequencing error may be responsible. The genes are TRBV6-2 or TRBV6-3 and TRBJ2-7; TRBD1 matches at 10 bases. The germline CDR1 and CDR2 sequences are MNHEY and SVGEGT. CDR3 length: 13 residues. CDR3: CASSFGSLDRGNF. The CDR3 nucleotides are TGTGCCAGCAGCTTTGGATCCCTGGACAGGGGGAACTTC.